The sample holds one count of the clone carrying this T cell receptor (beta chain). What it binds is not known. V gave up 7 bases and J gave up 7 bases, with 16 bases separating them. The CDR3 sequence is 13 residues long. CDR1 is SGHVS and CDR2 is FNYEAQ in the germline V gene. This entry comes from a study of T cell responses to AZD1222 COVID-19 vaccine. Broader study findings: Targeting of unmutated variant regions was reportedly seen in nearly half of spike-specific TCRs.

Profiled with immunoSEQ multiplex PCR; TCRdb holds only in-frame clones, not every one. The repertoire includes 100,000 to 150,000 clones, about 88% of them detected once, and approximately 8% sits in the top ten. This receptor was taken from an adult in good health. Sequenced here: peripheral blood, sampled on day 0 of AZD1222 vaccination. V and J are TRBV7-6 and TRBJ1-1, with D perhaps TRBD1 (5 bases). The CDR3, as DNA: TGTGCCAGCACCCTGGGGCGGGGAGGTGAAGCTTTCTTT. Translated: CASTLGRGGEAFF.